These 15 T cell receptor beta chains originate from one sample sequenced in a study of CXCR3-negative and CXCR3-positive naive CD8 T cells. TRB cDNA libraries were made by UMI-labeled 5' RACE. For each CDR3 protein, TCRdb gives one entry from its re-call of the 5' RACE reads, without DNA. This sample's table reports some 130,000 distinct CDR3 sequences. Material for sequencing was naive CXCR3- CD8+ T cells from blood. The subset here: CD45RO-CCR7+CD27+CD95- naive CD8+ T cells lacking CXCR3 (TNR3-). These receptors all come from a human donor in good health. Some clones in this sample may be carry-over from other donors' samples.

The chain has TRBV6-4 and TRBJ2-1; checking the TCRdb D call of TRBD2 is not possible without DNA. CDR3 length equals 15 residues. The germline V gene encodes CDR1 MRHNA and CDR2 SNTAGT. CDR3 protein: CASSALAGEVDEQFF.

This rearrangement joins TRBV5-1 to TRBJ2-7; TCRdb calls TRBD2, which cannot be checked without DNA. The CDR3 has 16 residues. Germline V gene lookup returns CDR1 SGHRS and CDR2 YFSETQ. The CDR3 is CASSSGWTTLAYEQYF.

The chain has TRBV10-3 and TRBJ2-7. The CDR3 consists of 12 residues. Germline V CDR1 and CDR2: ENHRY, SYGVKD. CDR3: CAISEPLKGQYF.

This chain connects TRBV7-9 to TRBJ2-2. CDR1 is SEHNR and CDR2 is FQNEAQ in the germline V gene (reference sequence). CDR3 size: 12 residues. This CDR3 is CASSLEVGELFF.

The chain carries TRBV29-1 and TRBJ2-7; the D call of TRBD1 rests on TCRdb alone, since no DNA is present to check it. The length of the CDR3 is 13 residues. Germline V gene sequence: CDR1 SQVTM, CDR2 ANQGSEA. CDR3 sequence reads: CSDPGQGSYEQYF.

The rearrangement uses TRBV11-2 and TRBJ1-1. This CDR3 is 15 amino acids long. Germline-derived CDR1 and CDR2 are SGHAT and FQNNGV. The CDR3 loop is CASSPPRGMNTEAFF.

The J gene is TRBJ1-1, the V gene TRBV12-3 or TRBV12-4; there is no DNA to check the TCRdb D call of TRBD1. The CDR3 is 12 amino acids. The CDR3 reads CASRTGATEAFF.

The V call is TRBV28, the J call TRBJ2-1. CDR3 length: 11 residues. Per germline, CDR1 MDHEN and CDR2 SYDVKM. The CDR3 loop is CASSQIFEQFF.

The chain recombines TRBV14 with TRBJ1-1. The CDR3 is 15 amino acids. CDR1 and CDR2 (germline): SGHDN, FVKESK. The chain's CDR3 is CASSQDPYMGTEAFF.

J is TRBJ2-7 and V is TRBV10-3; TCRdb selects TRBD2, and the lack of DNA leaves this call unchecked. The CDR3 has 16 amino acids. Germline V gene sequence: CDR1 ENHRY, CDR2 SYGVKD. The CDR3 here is CAISEWPNIGPIEQYF.

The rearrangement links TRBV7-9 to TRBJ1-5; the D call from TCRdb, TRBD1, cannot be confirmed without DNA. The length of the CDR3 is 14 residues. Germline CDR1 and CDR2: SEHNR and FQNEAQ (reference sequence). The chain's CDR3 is CASSPGDSNQPQHF.

CDR3 amino acids: CSVAPRTGSAGRVYARNYGYTF. J is TRBJ1-2 and V is TRBV29-1; the D call of TRBD1 rests on TCRdb alone, since no DNA is present to check it. Germline V lookup: CDR1 SQVTM, CDR2 ANQGSEA. The CDR3 length is 22 residues. Filled out from reference TRBV29-1 and TRBJ1-2, the complete variable domain reads SAVISQKPSRDICQRGTSLTIQCQVDSQVTMMFWYRQQPGQSLTLIATANQGSEATYESGFVIDKFPISRPNLTFSTLTVSNMSPEDSSIYLCSVAPRTGSAGRVYARNYGYTFGSGTRLTVV.

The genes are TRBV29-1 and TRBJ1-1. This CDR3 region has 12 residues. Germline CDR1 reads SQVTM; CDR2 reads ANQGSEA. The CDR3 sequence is CSVVQTGTEAFF.

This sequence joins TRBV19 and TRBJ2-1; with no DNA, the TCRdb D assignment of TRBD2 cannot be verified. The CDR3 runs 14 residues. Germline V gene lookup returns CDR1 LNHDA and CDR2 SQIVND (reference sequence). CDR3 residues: CASSRGSGYNEQFF.

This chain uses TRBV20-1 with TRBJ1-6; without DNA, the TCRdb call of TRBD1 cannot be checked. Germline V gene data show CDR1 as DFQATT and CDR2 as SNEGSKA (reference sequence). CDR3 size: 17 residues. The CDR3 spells CSARPPLDRGYNSPLHF.